The 29 T cell receptor beta chains below come from one sample, sequenced in a study of blood T cell repertoires in COVID-19. Assay: immunoSEQ multiplex PCR; the TCRdb copy retains only in-frame clones and omits some. There are fewer than 350,000 clones in the sample; approximately 80% occur only once, and roughly 2.9% lies in the top ten. The sequenced sample consisted of peripheral blood. These receptor sequences come from a woman aged 55-70 years with active or convalescent COVID-19.

The chain joins TRBV2 to TRBJ1-2; D unclear. From germline, CDR1 is SNHLY and CDR2 FYNNEI. The CDR3 loop spans 14 amino acids. Trimming took off 5 bases at V and 4 bases at J, with 14 bases between the two ends. CDR3 protein: CASSPTSGVYGYTF. CDR3 coding DNA: TGTGCCAGCAGTCCTACGTCCGGGGTCTATGGCTACACCTTC.

The chain is built from TRBV6-5 and TRBJ1-5; possibly TRBD1 for D (5 bases). Germline values: CDR1 MNHEY, CDR2 SVGAGI. V lost 4 bases and J lost 1, with 11 bases in between. The CDR3 sequence is 15 residues long. The CDR3 protein is CASSSTGESNQPQHF. CDR3 in DNA: TGTGCCAGCAGTTCGACGGGGGAAAGCAATCAGCCCCAGCATTTT.

The rearrangement joins TRBV2 to TRBJ1-5; D remains ambiguous. CDR3 length equals 16 residues. V dropped 5 bases and J dropped 0 bases, with 14 bases sitting between them. Germline loops: CDR1 SNHLY, CDR2 FYNNEI. In DNA, the CDR3 is TGTGCCAGCAGTCCCATCGTGAGTCGTAGCAATCAGCCCCAGCATTTT. The encoded protein is CASSPIVSRSNQPQHF.

V gene TRBV10-3 combines with J gene TRBJ2-3, with 11 nucleotides matching TRBD2. CDR3 length: 15 residues. CDR1 and CDR2 (germline): ENHRY, SYGVKD. With 6 bases clipped from V and 2 bases from J, the junction kept 4 bases outside the gene matches. CDR3: CAISLSGGATDTQYF. In DNA, the CDR3 is TGTGCCATCAGCCTTAGCGGGGGGGCCACAGATACGCAGTATTTT.

The chain uses TRBV10-3 and TRBJ2-2, with a weak D call TRBD1 (6 bases). The CDR3 totals 17 residues. V lost 2 bases and J 5 bases, leaving 18 bases between the germline ends. Germline CDR1 ENHRY, CDR2 SYGVKD. In DNA form, the CDR3 reads TGTGCCATCAGTGAGACAAACAGGGCCCGGAGGACCGGGGAGCTGTTTTTT. Translating gives CAISETNRARRTGELFF.

In its sample, this clone was seen a few times. V gene TRBV12-3 or TRBV12-4 combines with J gene TRBJ1-2, with TRBD1 matching 10 bases. V lost 3 bases to trimming and J lost 7 bases; unmatched junction nucleotides: 2. This CDR3 has 13 amino acids. CDR3 region: CASSFGTGVGYTF. CDR3 DNA: TGTGCCAGCAGTTTCGGGACAGGGGTTGGCTACACCTTC.

A note on this clone: This specimen includes other DNA sequences encoding the same CDR3. The rearrangement joins TRBV5-1 to TRBJ2-7; no reliable D call. The V gene's germline CDR1 is SGHRS and CDR2 YFSETQ. The CDR3 covers 13 residues. Trimming removed 0 bases from V and 3 bases from J, with 7 bases in between. As DNA, the CDR3 is TGCGCCAGCAGCTTGGCGGGTAGCTACGAGCAGTACTTC. The encoded protein is CASSLAGSYEQYF.

The chain couples TRBV7-8 to TRBJ2-6; TRBD1 matches 9 bases. J was trimmed by 1 base and V by 1 base; bases with no gene match: 8. Germline V lookup: CDR1 SGHVS, CDR2 FQNEAQ. This CDR3 has 19 amino acids. This CDR3 is CASSLVPGQGRSGANVLTF. The CDR3 region has the DNA TGTGCCAGCAGCTTAGTACCGGGACAGGGACGGTCTGGGGCCAACGTCCTGACTTTC.

This chain joins TRBV6-6 and TRBJ2-7; D ambiguous. This CDR3 has 13 residues. The V and J ends lost 2 bases and 4 bases respectively, with 9 bases between them. Looked up from germline, CDR1 is MNHNY and CDR2 is SVGAGI (reference sequence). In nucleotides, the CDR3 is TGTGCCAGCAGTTACGCGTCTAGATACGAGCAGTACTTC. It translates to CASSYASRYEQYF.

The V call is TRBV19, the J call TRBJ2-1, with 7 positions matching TRBD1. V trimming: 6 bases; J trimming: 6 bases; junction bases outside the gene matches: 11. Per the germline V gene, CDR1 is LNHDA and CDR2 is SQIVND (reference sequence). CDR3 length equals 15 residues. As DNA, the CDR3 is TGTGCCAGTAGAAGACGTACAGGGGAGTCCAATGAGCAGTTCTTC. Protein: CASRRRTGESNEQFF.

V gene TRBV12-3 or TRBV12-4 combines with J gene TRBJ1-1, with unresolved D. The CDR3 extends over 13 amino acids. The germline V and J ends were trimmed by 6 bases and 1 base, with 9 bases remaining between them. CDR3 sequence: CASSPGQNTEAFF. The CDR3 coding sequence is TGTGCCAGCAGCCCAGGCCAGAACACTGAAGCTTTCTTT.

Comments on this clone: Other DNA sequences within the sample encode an identical CDR3. The rearrangement joins TRBV4-2 to TRBJ2-3; TRBD2 agrees at 12 bases. In germline, CDR1 is LGHNA, CDR2 YNFKEQ. There are 15 residues in the CDR3. Trimming at V came to 1 base and at J to 4 bases, leaving 0 bases not matched to a gene. CDR3 amino acids: CASSQGLAGADTQYF. In DNA, the CDR3 is TGTGCCAGCAGCCAAGGACTAGCGGGGGCAGATACGCAGTATTTT.

The J gene is TRBJ2-1, the V gene TRBV5-4; no clear D. The length of the CDR3 is 11 residues. The germline V gene has CDR1 SGHNT and CDR2 YYREEE (reference sequence). The ends were cut back, 5 bases at V and 7 bases at J, with 7 bases in the middle. The CDR3 DNA sequence: TGTGCCAGCAGAAAAGAGAATGAGCAGTTCTTC. It encodes CASRKENEQFF.

The chain combines TRBV9 with TRBJ2-5, with TRBD1 identical over 9 bases. The ends lost 1 base at V and 2 bases at J; junction bases unmatched: 6. The CDR3 loop spans 16 amino acids. Germline V CDR1 and CDR2: SGDLS, YYNGEE. The CDR3 DNA reads as TGTGCCAGCAGCGTAACTCCGACAGGGGGACAAGAGACCCAGTACTTC. Translated, it gives CASSVTPTGGQETQYF.

The chain uses TRBV15 and TRBJ1-6, with a possible D match to TRBD1 (6 bases). CDR3 size: 16 residues. Trimming cost V 4 bases and J 3 bases, with 13 bases left between them. Germline V gene data show CDR1 as LNHNV and CDR2 as YYDKDF (reference sequence). For the CDR3, the DNA is TGTGCCACCAGCAAAGGACAGCGGGACTATAATTCACCCCTCCACTTT. Translation: CATSKGQRDYNSPLHF.

The chain links TRBV12-3 or TRBV12-4 to TRBJ1-2; the D is unclear. Trimming left V 1 base short and J 8 bases short, with 8 bases between. The CDR3 has 12 amino acids. The CDR3 sequence: CASSLVASGYTF. As DNA, the CDR3 is TGTGCCAGCAGTTTAGTCGCGTCGGGCTACACCTTC.

This clone was recorded at least ten times. The rearrangement joins TRBV7-9 to TRBJ1-1; the D is unclear. V was pared by 3 bases and J by 1 base, with 9 bases between. The CDR3 extends over 14 amino acids. Germline CDR1 SEHNR, CDR2 FQNEAQ (reference sequence). The CDR3 reads CASSLRASNTEAFF. The CDR3 DNA is TGTGCCAGCAGCTTGAGAGCTTCGAACACTGAAGCTTTCTTT.

The chain uses TRBV4-2 and TRBJ1-1; 9 nucleotides match TRBD1. From germline, CDR1 is LGHNA and CDR2 YNFKEQ. This CDR3 region has 14 residues. Trimming removed 1 base from V and 5 bases from J; junction bases left unmatched: 2. This chain's CDR3 is CASSQGQGETEAFF. CDR3 nucleotide sequence: TGTGCCAGCAGCCAAGGACAGGGGGAAACTGAAGCTTTCTTT.

The chain combines TRBV30 with TRBJ1-3; D is perhaps TRBD1 (6 bases). This CDR3 has 15 residues. Germline CDR1 GTSNPN, CDR2 SVGIG (reference sequence). V lost 2 bases and J 4 bases, leaving 15 bases between the germline ends. DNA for the CDR3: TGTGCCTGGAGTCGTACCGGACAGCGGGGAAACACCATATATTTT. Amino acids: CAWSRTGQRGNTIYF.

This clone was found once. The CDR3 nucleotides read TGTGCCAGCAGCTTCGGACAGGGGGCCTTCGTTGGCTATGGCTACACCTTC. Translation: CASSFGQGAFVGYGYTF. This chain links TRBV7-2 with TRBJ1-2; TRBD1 aligns across 11 bases. Germline assignment: CDR1 SGHTA and CDR2 FQGNSA. The CDR3 is made up of 17 amino acids. V gave up 3 bases and J gave up 4 bases; unmatched junction bases: 10.

The chain employs TRBV15 and TRBJ1-5, with no clear D. This CDR3 has 15 residues. Germline V gene data show CDR1 as LNHNV and CDR2 as YYDKDF (reference sequence). With 3 bases removed from V and 3 bases from J, the gap between germline ends came to 12 bases. CDR3 nucleotide sequence: TGTGCCACCAGCAGTACCGGGGAGAACAATCAGCCCCAGCATTTT. This sequence encodes CATSSTGENNQPQHF.

This chain uses TRBV3-1 (or the pseudogene TRBV3-2) with TRBJ2-7, with D unclear. Germline lookup yields CDR1 LGHDT and CDR2 YNNKEL (reference sequence). The V end was cut by 2 bases, the J end by 7 bases, with 9 bases between. The CDR3 runs to 12 residues. CDR3 sequence (DNA): TGTGCCAGCAGCCAACGCCCACTGGAGCAGTACTTC. Amino acids: CASSQRPLEQYF.

The genes are TRBV5-4 and TRBJ2-1, with 7 positions matching TRBD2. With 4 bases clipped from V and 6 bases from J, the junction kept 10 bases outside the gene matches. The CDR3 extends over 15 amino acids. Germline V lookup: CDR1 SGHNT, CDR2 YYREEE (reference sequence). Here the CDR3 DNA reads TGTGCCAGCAGCGACGGACTAGTTCCTCTCAATGAGCAGTTCTTC. This sequence encodes CASSDGLVPLNEQFF.

The chain is built from TRBV28 and TRBJ1-6, with D possibly being TRBD1 (6 bases). This CDR3 spans 17 amino acids. The germline V gene has CDR1 MDHEN and CDR2 SYDVKM. Trimming removed 5 bases from V and 0 bases from J, with 14 bases in between. CDR3 DNA sequence: TGTGCCAGCAGTACTCCACAGGGAAGCTCCTATAATTCACCCCTCCACTTT. Translated: CASSTPQGSSYNSPLHF. Full variable domain (missing parts from reference TRBV28 and TRBJ1-6): DVKVTQSSRYLVKRTGEKVFLECVQDMDHENMFWYRQDPGLGLRLIYFSYDVKMKEKGDIPEGYSVSREKKERFSLILESASTNQTSMYLCASSTPQGSSYNSPLHFGNGTRLTVT.

The chain carries TRBV5-1 and TRBJ1-5; TRBD1 matches 8 bases. Germline values: CDR1 SGHRS, CDR2 YFSETQ. V lost 2 bases, J lost 3 bases, and 4 bases stayed unmatched. This CDR3 comprises 15 residues. CDR3 amino acids: CASSFGTGLNQPQHF. As DNA, the CDR3 is TGCGCCAGCAGCTTCGGGACAGGCCTCAATCAGCCCCAGCATTTT.

The chain joins TRBV3-1 (or the pseudogene TRBV3-2) to TRBJ1-5; maybe TRBD1 (5 bases). With 1 base removed from V and 11 bases from J, the gap between germline ends came to 18 bases. Germline V gene data show CDR1 as LGHDT and CDR2 as YNNKEL (reference sequence). The CDR3 covers 15 residues. DNA for the CDR3: TGTGCCAGCAGCCAAGGAGACGAAGGGGTTGGGTCCCAGCATTTT. Residues: CASSQGDEGVGSQHF.

J is TRBJ2-1 and V is TRBV2; 7 positions match TRBD1. Germline CDR1 reads SNHLY; CDR2 reads FYNNEI. The ends lost 5 bases at V and 0 bases at J; junction bases unmatched: 1. There are 14 residues in the CDR3. The CDR3 DNA reads as TGTGCCAGCAGTAGACAGGGCTCCTACAATGAGCAGTTCTTC. Amino acids: CASSRQGSYNEQFF.

The V and J genes are TRBV4-1 and TRBJ1-2; D possibly corresponds to TRBD1 (5 bases). There are 15 residues in the CDR3. V was trimmed by 1 base and J by 2 bases, leaving 11 bases between them. Germline V gene lookup returns CDR1 MGHRA and CDR2 YSYEKL. The CDR3 DNA is TGCGCCAGCAGCCAAGTGATAGGGGTAAACTATGGCTACACCTTC. Translating gives CASSQVIGVNYGYTF.

The genes are TRBV24-1 and TRBJ2-7; 7 bases fit TRBD1. In germline, CDR1 is KGHDR, CDR2 SFDVKD. The V gene end was trimmed by 3 bases and the J gene end by 10 bases; junction bases not matched to a gene: 14. This CDR3 spans 15 amino acids. The CDR3 region has the DNA TGTGCCACCAGTGATCCCTGGGACAGAAGGGGAACTCAGTACTTC. Encoded protein: CATSDPWDRRGTQYF.